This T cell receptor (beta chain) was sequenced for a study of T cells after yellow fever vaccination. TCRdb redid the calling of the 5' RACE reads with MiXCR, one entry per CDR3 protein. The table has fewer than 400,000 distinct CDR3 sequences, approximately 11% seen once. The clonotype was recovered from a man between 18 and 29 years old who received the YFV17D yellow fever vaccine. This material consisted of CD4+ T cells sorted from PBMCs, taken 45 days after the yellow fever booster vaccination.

This chain's CDR3 is CASRAREKLFF. CDR3 DNA: TGTGCCAGCAGGGCCCGAGAAAAACTGTTTTTT. This chain connects TRBV6-1 to TRBJ1-4; D gene uncertain. CDR1 is MNHNS, CDR2 SASEGT, per germline. V lost 6 bases and J lost 8, with 7 bases in between. The length of the CDR3 is 11 residues.